This T cell receptor (beta chain) was sequenced in a study of regulatory dendritic cells for organ transplantation (dated by TCRdb to the late 2010s). Concerning the study at large: To make regulatory dendritic cells, monocytes were cultured with vitamin D3 on days 0 and 4, plus IL-10 on day 4. The TCRbeta repertoires of sorted naive and memory CD4+ and CD8+ T cells were sequenced before and after allostimulation with regulatory or mature dendritic cells. On day 6, LPS was added to the DC cultures to test how the DCs responded to a strong maturation-inducing agent.

The TCRbeta CDR3 regions were amplified in a multiplexed two-step PCR with Vbeta-specific forward primers and Jbeta-specific reverse primers. TCRbeta libraries were sequenced on an Illumina instrument through the immunoSEQ service. Under the source paper's analysis protocol: V, D and J genes were assigned using IMGT annotation, and counts were corrected for multiplex PCR bias using synthetic CDR3 analogues. Repertoire clonality was computed in the immunoSEQ Analyzer as one minus normalized Shannon entropy. Whether a clone counted as expanded was decided by Fisher's exact test with Benjamini-Hochberg false discovery rate control and a two-tailed cutoff of P<0.01. This immuneACCESS table, as held by TCRdb, lists in-frame sequences with V and J called but not all clones. Of the missing ones, under half trace to an unresolved V gene in checked studies; the others have no known cause. The DNA was the basis for D and trimming; V, J and clone size are from that table. This sample is represented by about 11,000 clones; 75% of them were singletons. The ten largest clones add up to 2% to 3% of the sample.

Sorted T cell subsets were CFSE-labeled and co-cultured for roughly 5 days with allogeneic regulatory or mature dendritic cells at a 1:10 DC:T ratio. FACS was used to sort CD4+ or CD8+ cells into naive T cells (CD45RA+) and memory T cells (CD45RO+). A couple of healthy control subjects provided the T cells used for TCR sequencing. The Qiagen DNeasy Blood & Tissue Kit was used for extraction of genomic DNA. A word on this clone: This clone's antigen is unknown. One base away there is no much larger clone; base qualities are not given.

The study at large found these results: Repertoires were highly diverse in naive CD4+ and CD8+ T cells, less diverse in memory cells, and most oligoclonal in memory CD8+ cells. Only two subjects were sequenced, and the authors noted considerable between-individual heterogeneity in the alloreactive memory CD8+ T cell pool. In both subjects, allostimulation led to expansion of memory CD8+ clones, although regulatory dendritic cells appeared to cause more limited expansion than mature dendritic cells did. Of the resting subsets, the one holding the most alloreactive TCR clonotypes was memory CD8+ T cells.

CDR1 and CDR2, per the germline V gene, are SGHTA and FQGNSA. The CDR3 has 18 amino acids, counting the end cysteine and phenylalanine. Only the CDR3 part of the read is kept: 54 bases, read in frame from the first base. At the junction V is shortened by 5 bases and J by 5 bases; bases outside the gene matches: 16. The source of this sequence is a human donor in good health. The sample was memory CD4+ T cells from blood cultured with regulatory dendritic cells. This sample's cell subset or site label indicates: CD45RO+ memory T cells. The rearranged chain carries TRBV7-2 and TRBJ2-5; TRBD1 matches 11 bases in the middle. The DNA sequence reads TGTGCCAGCAGCCGCACCTCAGGCGGACAGGGGGCAGGGGAGACCCAGTACTTC. Its amino acids are CASSRTSGGQGAGETQYF. The full variable domain, with segments outside the CDR3 supplied by the reference TRBV7-2 and TRBJ2-5 proteins, appears as GAGVSQSPSNKVTEKGKDVELRCDPISGHTALYWYRQSLGQGLEFLIYFQGNSAPDKSGLPSDRFSAERTGGSVSTLTIQRTQQEDSAVYLCASSRTSGGQGAGETQYFGPGTRLLVL.